The source of this T cell receptor beta chain is a study of CD4 and CD8 cells across lung adenocarcinoma regions. Judged by abundance, this clonotype is medium-sized (0.01 to 0.1%). Each CDR3 protein gets one entry after TCRdb re-called the PCR reads with MiXCR. The sample holds approximately 6,000 distinct CDR3 sequences; over 40% are singletons and the top ten take roughly 87%. The CDR3 runs 13 residues. V was pared by 6 bases and J by 3 bases, with 9 bases between. The germline V gene has CDR1 MNHEY and CDR2 SVGAGI. Localized lung adenocarcinoma, a non-small cell lung cancer, affected the donors. This sequence originates from a male donor with lung adenocarcinoma. The CD4 and CD8 labels of this study may be unreliable. Specimen: CD8+ T cells from the margin of a lung tumor. This sequence joins TRBV6-5 and TRBJ2-1, with D unresolved. CDR3 bases: TGTGCCAGCAGCCCCCCTATCTACAATGAGCAGTTCTTC. It yields the protein CASSPPIYNEQFF.